The 16 T cell receptor beta chains below all came from one sample that was sequenced in a study of T cell responses to AZD1222 COVID-19 vaccine. The repertoire was sequenced with immunoSEQ multiplex PCR; TCRdb's copy has only in-frame clones and lacks some. The sample includes roughly 180,000 clones, roughly 90% of them seen just once. The input for sequencing was peripheral blood, taken 28 days after the second AZD1222 dose. The receptors come from an adult who received the AZD1222 COVID-19 vaccine.

The chain recombines TRBV18 with TRBJ2-2; TRBD2 matches at 8 bases. Germline loops: CDR1 KGHSH, CDR2 LQKENI. Losses at the gene ends were 0 bases for V and 4 bases for J; bases not matched to a gene: 4. The CDR3 spans 16 residues. DNA for the CDR3: TGTGCCAGCTCACCACCCGGGAGGGCGATCACCGGGGAGCTGTTTTTT. Amino acids: CASSPPGRAITGELFF.

V and J are TRBV5-1 and TRBJ2-3; D may be TRBD2 (6 bases). Germline values: CDR1 SGHRS, CDR2 YFSETQ. The CDR3 consists of 15 residues. V was clipped by 7 bases and J by 3 bases, with 18 bases between them. The CDR3 protein is CASRKEGGRTDTQYF. DNA of the CDR3: TGCGCCAGCCGTAAGGAGGGAGGAAGAACAGATACGCAGTATTTT.

The rearrangement links TRBV6-4 to TRBJ1-2, with D maybe TRBD1 (6 bases). Germline V gene lookup returns CDR1 MRHNA and CDR2 SNTAGT. Trimming took 0 bases from V and 4 from J, leaving 18 bases between them. The CDR3 has 17 amino acids. The CDR3 sequence: CASSDSAGEGAFYGYTF. CDR3 coding DNA: TGTGCCAGCAGTGACTCTGCAGGGGAAGGGGCTTTCTATGGCTACACCTTC.

This clone appeared once. This rearrangement joins TRBV6-5 to TRBJ1-1; the D gene is possibly TRBD1 (6 bases). Germline V CDR1 and CDR2: MNHEY, SVGAGI. This CDR3 has 13 amino acids. Deletions cut 7 bases from V and 3 bases from J, with 12 bases between. The chain's CDR3 is CASTGGQYTEAFF. The CDR3 DNA is TGTGCCAGCACCGGAGGACAGTACACTGAAGCTTTCTTT.

The chain has TRBV2 and TRBJ2-3; maybe TRBD2 (5 bases). The germline CDR1 and CDR2 sequences are SNHLY and FYNNEI. V lost 7 bases, J lost 8 bases, and 13 bases lay in between. The length of the CDR3 is 12 residues. The CDR3 region is CASTQLVGTQYF. In DNA, the CDR3 is TGTGCCAGCACCCAACTAGTAGGTACGCAGTATTTT.

The V and J genes are TRBV7-2 and TRBJ2-7; TRBD2 matches 11 bases. The CDR3 has 15 residues. The germline gives CDR1 SGHTA, CDR2 FQGNSA. V lost 1 base and J lost 6; bases outside the gene matches: 5. CDR3 region: CASSLGLAGRIEQYF. The CDR3 nucleotides are TGTGCCAGCAGCTTAGGACTAGCGGGAAGAATCGAGCAGTACTTC.

This clone appeared a few times. J is TRBJ2-7 and V is TRBV28; D is possibly TRBD1 (5 bases). The germline CDR1 and CDR2 sequences are MDHEN and SYDVKM. This CDR3 region has 12 residues. Trimming cost V 11 bases and J 0 bases, with 11 bases left between them. For the CDR3, the DNA is TGTGCCGGGTCCAGGGCCTCCTACGAGCAGTACTTC. It codes for CAGSRASYEQYF.

This clone was seen once. The CDR3 sequence: CASSQTVNYGYTF. The CDR3 nucleotides read TGTGCCAGCAGCCAGACAGTTAACTATGGCTACACCTTC. The chain links TRBV6-5 to TRBJ1-2, with D possibly TRBD1 on 5 matching bases. Germline V gene data show CDR1 as MNHEY and CDR2 as SVGAGI. The V gene lost 6 bases and the J gene lost 1 base, with 9 bases spanning the gap. The CDR3 has 13 residues.

This chain joins TRBV27 and TRBJ2-7; 8 positions agree with TRBD2. Germline trimming cut 10 bases from V and 2 bases from J; bases unmatched to any gene: 7. CDR3 length: 13 amino acids. Germline CDR1 and CDR2: MNHEY and SMNVEV (reference sequence). CDR3 nucleotides: TGTGCCACCGGGAGGGAACCACCCTACGAGCAGTACTTC. Amino acid sequence: CATGREPPYEQYF.

This chain joins TRBV11-2 and TRBJ2-7; D is undetermined. The length of the CDR3 is 13 residues. Germline-derived CDR1 and CDR2 are SGHAT and FQNNGV. Trimming left V 6 bases short and J 6 bases short, with 15 bases between. The CDR3 DNA follows: TGTGCCAGCAGTAAGGGTCTAGTTCTCGAGCAGTACTTC. Translating gives CASSKGLVLEQYF.

The V and J genes are TRBV7-2 and TRBJ2-1, with D perhaps TRBD1 (5 bases). Trimming cost V 4 bases and J 3 bases, with 10 bases left between them. Germline-derived CDR1 and CDR2 are SGHTA and FQGNSA. The CDR3 contains 14 residues. This CDR3 is CASSYSRVYNEQFF. In DNA, the CDR3 is TGTGCCAGCAGCTATAGCAGGGTCTACAATGAGCAGTTCTTC.

This chain uses TRBV10-3 with TRBJ2-3, with D tentatively TRBD2 (5 bases). Trimming removed 3 bases at V and 2 bases at J, with 21 bases between. Germline lookup yields CDR1 ENHRY and CDR2 SYGVKD. CDR3 length: 18 amino acids. Here the CDR3 DNA reads TGTGCCATCAGTGAAATTCGGTGGGAGAGAGAAAACACAGATACGCAGTATTTT. It yields the protein CAISEIRWERENTDTQYF.

The chain employs TRBV19 and TRBJ1-1; D is uncertain. Deletions cut 5 bases from V and 5 bases from J, with 15 bases between. Germline CDR1 is LNHDA and CDR2 is SQIVND (reference sequence). The CDR3 loop spans 14 amino acids. CDR3 DNA: TGTGCCAGTAGTCCTACTAATATGGGTACTGAAGCTTTCTTT. Translation: CASSPTNMGTEAFF.

The chain employs TRBV4-1 and TRBJ2-5; 14 positions match TRBD2. Trimming removed 4 bases from V and 3 bases from J; junction bases left unmatched: 4. Per germline, CDR1 MGHRA and CDR2 YSYEKL. The CDR3 runs 16 residues. The CDR3 DNA sequence: TGCGCCAGCAGCCCGGGGGGACTAGCGGGAGAAGAGACCCAGTACTTC. Its protein is CASSPGGLAGEETQYF.

This chain links TRBV12-3 or TRBV12-4 with TRBJ1-1; no clear D. The CDR3 has 13 residues. The V end was cut by 6 bases, the J end by 7 bases, with 15 bases between. This CDR3 reads CASSKALRDEAFF. DNA of the CDR3: TGTGCCAGCAGCAAGGCCTTAAGGGATGAAGCTTTCTTT.

The chain is built from TRBV27 and TRBJ1-6; D possibly corresponds to TRBD1 (5 bases). Germline lookup yields CDR1 MNHEY and CDR2 SMNVEV (reference sequence). This CDR3 comprises 15 residues. Trimming cost V 4 bases and J 10 bases, with 17 bases left between them. The CDR3 DNA reads TGTGCCAGCAGTTCGTCAGGGCTGATAGGCTCACCCCTCCACTTT. This codes for CASSSSGLIGSPLHF.